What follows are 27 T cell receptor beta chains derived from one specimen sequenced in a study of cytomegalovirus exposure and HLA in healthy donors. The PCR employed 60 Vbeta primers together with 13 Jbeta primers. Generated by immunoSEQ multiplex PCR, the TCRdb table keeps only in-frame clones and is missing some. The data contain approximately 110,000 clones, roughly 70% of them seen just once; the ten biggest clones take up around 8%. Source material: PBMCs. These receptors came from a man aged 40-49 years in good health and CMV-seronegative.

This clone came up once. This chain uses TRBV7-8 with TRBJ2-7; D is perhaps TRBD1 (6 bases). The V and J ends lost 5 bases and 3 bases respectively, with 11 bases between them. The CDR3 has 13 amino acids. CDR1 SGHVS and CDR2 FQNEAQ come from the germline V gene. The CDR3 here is CASSHGTNYEQYF. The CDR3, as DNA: TGTGCCAGCAGCCACGGGACAAACTACGAGCAGTACTTC.

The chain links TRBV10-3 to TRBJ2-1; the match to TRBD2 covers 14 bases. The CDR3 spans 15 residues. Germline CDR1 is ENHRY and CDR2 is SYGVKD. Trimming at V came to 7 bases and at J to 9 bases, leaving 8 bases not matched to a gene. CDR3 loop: CAITPGTSGSGEQFF. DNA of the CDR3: TGTGCCATCACCCCCGGGACTAGCGGGAGCGGTGAGCAGTTCTTC.

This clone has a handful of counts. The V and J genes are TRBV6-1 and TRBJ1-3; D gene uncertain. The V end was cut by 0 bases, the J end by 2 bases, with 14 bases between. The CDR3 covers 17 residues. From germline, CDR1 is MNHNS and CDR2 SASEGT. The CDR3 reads CASSEAIPLGAGNTIYF. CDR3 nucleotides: TGTGCCAGCAGTGAAGCGATTCCCCTGGGAGCTGGAAACACCATATATTTT.

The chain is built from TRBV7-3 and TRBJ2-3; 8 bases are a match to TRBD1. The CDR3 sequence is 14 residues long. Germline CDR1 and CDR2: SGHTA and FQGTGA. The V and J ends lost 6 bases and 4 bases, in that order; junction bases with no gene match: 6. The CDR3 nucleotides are TGTGCCAGCAGTCCCCCAGGGGGCTCAGATACGCAGTATTTT. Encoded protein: CASSPPGGSDTQYF. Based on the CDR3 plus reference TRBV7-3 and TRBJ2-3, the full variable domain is GAGVSQTPSNKVTEKGKYVELRCDPISGHTALYWYRQSLGQGPEFLIYFQGTGAADDSGLPNDRFFAVRPEGSVSTLKIQRTERGDSAVYLCASSPPGGSDTQYFGPGTRLTVL.

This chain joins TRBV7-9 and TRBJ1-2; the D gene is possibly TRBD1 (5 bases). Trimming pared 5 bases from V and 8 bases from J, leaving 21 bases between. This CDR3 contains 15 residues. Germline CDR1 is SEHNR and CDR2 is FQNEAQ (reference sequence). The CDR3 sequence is CASSPGGTQVWGYTF. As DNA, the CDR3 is TGTGCCAGCAGCCCGGGGGGGACCCAAGTCTGGGGCTACACCTTC.

CDR3 amino acids: CASSLTSGGGSSYNEQFF. The DNA for the CDR3 is TGTGCCAGCAGCTTGACTAGCGGGGGGGGGAGCTCCTACAATGAGCAGTTCTTC. The genes are TRBV9 and TRBJ2-1, with 14 bases aligning to TRBD2. Germline V lookup: CDR1 SGDLS, CDR2 YYNGEE. The CDR3 has 18 amino acids. The trim removed 4 bases at V and 0 bases at J, leaving 6 bases unmatched.

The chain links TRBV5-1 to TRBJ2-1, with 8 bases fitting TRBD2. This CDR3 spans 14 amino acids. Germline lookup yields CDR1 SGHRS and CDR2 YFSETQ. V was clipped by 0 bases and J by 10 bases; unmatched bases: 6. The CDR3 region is CASSLAGTSWEQFF. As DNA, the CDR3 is TGCGCCAGCAGCTTGGCAGGGACTAGTTGGGAGCAGTTCTTC.

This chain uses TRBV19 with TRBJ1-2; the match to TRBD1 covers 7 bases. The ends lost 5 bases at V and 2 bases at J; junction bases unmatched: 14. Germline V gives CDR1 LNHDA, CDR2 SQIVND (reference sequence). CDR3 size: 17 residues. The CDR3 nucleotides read TGTGCCAGTAGTCCCCCACCGGGACAGTCTAGAAACTATGGCTACACCTTC. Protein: CASSPPPGQSRNYGYTF. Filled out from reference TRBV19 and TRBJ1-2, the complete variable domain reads DGGITQSPKYLFRKEGQNVTLSCEQNLNHDAMYWYRQDPGQGLRLIYYSQIVNDFQKGDIAEGYSVSREKKESFPLTVTSAQKNPTAFYLCASSPPPGQSRNYGYTFGSGTRLTVV.

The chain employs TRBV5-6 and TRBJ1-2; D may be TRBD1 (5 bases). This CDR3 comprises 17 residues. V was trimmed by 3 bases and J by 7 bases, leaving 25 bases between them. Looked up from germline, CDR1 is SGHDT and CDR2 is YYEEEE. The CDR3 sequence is CASSSPALGRGSGGYTF. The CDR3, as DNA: TGTGCCAGCAGCTCCCCGGCCCTCGGAAGGGGTTCGGGTGGCTACACCTTC.

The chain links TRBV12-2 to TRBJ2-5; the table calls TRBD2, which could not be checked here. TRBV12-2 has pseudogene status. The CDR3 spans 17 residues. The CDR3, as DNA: TGTGCAAGTCGCTTAGTTGTCCGGGGTGGGGGGACTGAGACCCAGTACTTC. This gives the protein CASRLVVRGGGTETQYF.

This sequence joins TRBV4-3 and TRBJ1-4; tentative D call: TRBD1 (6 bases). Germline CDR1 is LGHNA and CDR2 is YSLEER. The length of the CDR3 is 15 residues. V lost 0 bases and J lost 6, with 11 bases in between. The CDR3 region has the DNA TGCGCCAGCAGCCAAGACAGGGACACACATGAAAAACTGTTTTTT. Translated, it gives CASSQDRDTHEKLFF.

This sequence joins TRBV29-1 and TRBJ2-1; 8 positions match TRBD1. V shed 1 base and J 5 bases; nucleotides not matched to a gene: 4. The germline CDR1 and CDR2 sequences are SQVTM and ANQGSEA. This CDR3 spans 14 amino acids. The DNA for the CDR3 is TGCAGCGTTGAAGGTCGGGGACAGGACAATGAGCAGTTCTTC. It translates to CSVEGRGQDNEQFF.

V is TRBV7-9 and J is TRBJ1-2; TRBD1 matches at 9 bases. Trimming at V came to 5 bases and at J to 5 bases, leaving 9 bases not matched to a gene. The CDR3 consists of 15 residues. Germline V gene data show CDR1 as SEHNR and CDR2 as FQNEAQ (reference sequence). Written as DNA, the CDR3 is TGTGCCAGCAGCCCTCGACGACAGGGGGAATATGGCTACACCTTC. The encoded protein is CASSPRRQGEYGYTF.

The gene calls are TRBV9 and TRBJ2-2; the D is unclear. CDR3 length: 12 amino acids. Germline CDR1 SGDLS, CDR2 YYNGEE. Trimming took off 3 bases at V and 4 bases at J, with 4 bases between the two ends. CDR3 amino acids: CASSGLTGELFF. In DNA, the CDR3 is TGTGCCAGCAGCGGACTCACCGGGGAGCTGTTTTTT.

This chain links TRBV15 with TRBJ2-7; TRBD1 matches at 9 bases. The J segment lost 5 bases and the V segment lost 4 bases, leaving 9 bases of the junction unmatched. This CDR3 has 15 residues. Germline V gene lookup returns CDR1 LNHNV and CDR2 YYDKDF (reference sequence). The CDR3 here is CATSTNRDRVHEQYF. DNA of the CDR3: TGTGCCACCAGCACCAACAGGGACAGGGTCCACGAGCAGTACTTC.

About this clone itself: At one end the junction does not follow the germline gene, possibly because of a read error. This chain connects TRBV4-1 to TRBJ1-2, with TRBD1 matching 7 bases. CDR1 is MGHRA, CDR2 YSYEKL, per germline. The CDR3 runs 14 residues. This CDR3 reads CASSQEGGMGGYPF. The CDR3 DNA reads TGCGCCAGCAGCCAAGAAGGGGGCATGGGCGGCTACCCCTTC.

CDR3 bases: TGTGCCAGCAGCGCCAGGGGTGATGAGCAGTTCTTC. Its protein product is CASSARGDEQFF. The V call is TRBV9, the J call TRBJ2-1, with D possibly TRBD1 on 6 matching bases. The CDR3 has 12 amino acids. Germline CDR1 reads SGDLS; CDR2 reads YYNGEE. V gave up 3 bases and J gave up 8 bases, with 9 bases separating them.

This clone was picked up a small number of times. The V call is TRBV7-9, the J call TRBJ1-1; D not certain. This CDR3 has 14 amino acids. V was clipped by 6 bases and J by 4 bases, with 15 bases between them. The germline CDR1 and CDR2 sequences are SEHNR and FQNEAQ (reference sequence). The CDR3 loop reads CASSLPGSPTEAFF. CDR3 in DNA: TGTGCCAGCAGTCTACCCGGGAGCCCCACTGAAGCTTTCTTT.

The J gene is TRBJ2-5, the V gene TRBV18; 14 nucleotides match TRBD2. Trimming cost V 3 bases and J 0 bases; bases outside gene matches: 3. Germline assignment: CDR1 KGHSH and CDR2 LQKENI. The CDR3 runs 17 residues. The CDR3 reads CASSPGLAGAYQETQYF. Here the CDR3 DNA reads TGTGCCAGCTCACCGGGACTAGCGGGGGCCTACCAAGAGACCCAGTACTTC.

Written as DNA, the CDR3 is TGTGCCAGCAGTCATACCCTCTTAAGGGGCCCTAATGAAAAACTGTTTTTT. Encoded protein: CASSHTLLRGPNEKLFF. The V gene is TRBV28, the J gene TRBJ1-4; possibly TRBD1 for D (5 bases). The CDR3 loop spans 17 amino acids. Between the trimmed V and J ends, which lost 5 bases and 3 bases, there was a span of 19 bases. Germline V CDR1 and CDR2: MDHEN, SYDVKM.

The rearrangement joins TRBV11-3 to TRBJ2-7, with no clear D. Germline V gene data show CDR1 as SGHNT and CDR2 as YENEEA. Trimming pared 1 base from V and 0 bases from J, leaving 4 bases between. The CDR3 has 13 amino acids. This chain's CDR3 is CASSLGPSYEQYF. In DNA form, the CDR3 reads TGTGCCAGCAGCTTAGGGCCCTCCTACGAGCAGTACTTC.

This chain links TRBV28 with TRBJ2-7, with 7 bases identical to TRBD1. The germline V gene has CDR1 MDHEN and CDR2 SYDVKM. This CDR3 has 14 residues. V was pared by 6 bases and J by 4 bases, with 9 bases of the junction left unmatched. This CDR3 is CASRLRDRYYEQYF. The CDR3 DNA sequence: TGTGCCAGCAGACTTCGGGACAGATATTACGAGCAGTACTTC.

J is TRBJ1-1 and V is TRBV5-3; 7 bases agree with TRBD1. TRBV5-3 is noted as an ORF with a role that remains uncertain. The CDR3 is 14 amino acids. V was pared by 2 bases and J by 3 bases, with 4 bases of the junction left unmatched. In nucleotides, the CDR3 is TGTGCCAGAAGCTTCGACAGGGTGGACACTGAAGCTTTCTTT. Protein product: CARSFDRVDTEAFF.

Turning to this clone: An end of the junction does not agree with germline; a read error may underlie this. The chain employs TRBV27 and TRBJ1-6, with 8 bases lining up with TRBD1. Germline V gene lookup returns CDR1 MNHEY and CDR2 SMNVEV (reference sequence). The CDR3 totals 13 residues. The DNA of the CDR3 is TGTGCCTGTGGACAGGGCTATAATTCATCCCTCCACTTT. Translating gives CACGQGYNSSLHF.

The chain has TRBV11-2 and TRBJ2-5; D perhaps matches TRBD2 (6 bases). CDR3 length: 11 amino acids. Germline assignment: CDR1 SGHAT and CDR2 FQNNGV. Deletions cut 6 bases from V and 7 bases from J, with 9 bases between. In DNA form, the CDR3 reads TGTGCCAGCAGGGAGGGGCCGACCCAGTACTTC. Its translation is CASREGPTQYF. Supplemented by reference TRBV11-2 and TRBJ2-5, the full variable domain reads EAGVAQSPRYKIIEKRQSVAFWCNPISGHATLYWYQQILGQGPKLLIQFQNNGVVDDSQLPKDRFSAERLKGVDSTLKIQPAKLEDSAVYLCASREGPTQYFGPGTRLLVL.

The CDR3 bases are TGCAGCGTTGAATTTAAGGAGTACGAGCAGTACTTC. Its translation: CSVEFKEYEQYF. J is TRBJ2-7 and V is TRBV29-1; D is unresolved. The CDR3 sequence is 12 residues long. From germline, CDR1 is SQVTM and CDR2 ANQGSEA. V lost 2 bases and J lost 4, with 9 bases in between.

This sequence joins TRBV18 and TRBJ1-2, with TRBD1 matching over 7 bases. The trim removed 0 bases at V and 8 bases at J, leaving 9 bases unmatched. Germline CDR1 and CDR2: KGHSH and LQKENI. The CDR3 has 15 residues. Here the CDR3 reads CASSPPKGQSKGYTF. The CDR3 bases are TGTGCCAGCTCACCACCGAAGGGACAGTCTAAAGGCTACACCTTC.